This T cell receptor beta chain was documented in a study of T-cell memory formation after mild COVID-19. About the research overall: In these data, TCR clusters were largely donor specific.

Germline V CDR1 and CDR2: SNHLY, FYNNEI. V was shortened by 7 bases and J by 7 bases, with 14 bases between the two germline ends. The CDR3 extends over 13 amino acids. TCRdb independently ran MiXCR on the 5' RACE reads; one entry per CDR3 protein. The top ten clones hold under 15% of a sample with fewer than 450,000 distinct CDR3 sequences, about 21% of them seen once. This clonotype has at least ten counts. What it binds is unknown. Study results and limitations: CD4+ clones that contracted lay mainly in CM and EM; CD8+ ones lay in EMRA.

Sample: PBMCs or a T cell subset sorted from them (not recorded which). V and J are TRBV2 and TRBJ2-1, with D possibly being TRBD2 (5 bases). The receptor's source is an adult woman who had mild COVID-19 (a few samples of this study predate the infection). Cell type and time point are not known. For the CDR3, the DNA is TGTGCCAGCAAGCGAGCACGCGGGAATGAGCAGTTCTTC. It codes for CASKRARGNEQFF.